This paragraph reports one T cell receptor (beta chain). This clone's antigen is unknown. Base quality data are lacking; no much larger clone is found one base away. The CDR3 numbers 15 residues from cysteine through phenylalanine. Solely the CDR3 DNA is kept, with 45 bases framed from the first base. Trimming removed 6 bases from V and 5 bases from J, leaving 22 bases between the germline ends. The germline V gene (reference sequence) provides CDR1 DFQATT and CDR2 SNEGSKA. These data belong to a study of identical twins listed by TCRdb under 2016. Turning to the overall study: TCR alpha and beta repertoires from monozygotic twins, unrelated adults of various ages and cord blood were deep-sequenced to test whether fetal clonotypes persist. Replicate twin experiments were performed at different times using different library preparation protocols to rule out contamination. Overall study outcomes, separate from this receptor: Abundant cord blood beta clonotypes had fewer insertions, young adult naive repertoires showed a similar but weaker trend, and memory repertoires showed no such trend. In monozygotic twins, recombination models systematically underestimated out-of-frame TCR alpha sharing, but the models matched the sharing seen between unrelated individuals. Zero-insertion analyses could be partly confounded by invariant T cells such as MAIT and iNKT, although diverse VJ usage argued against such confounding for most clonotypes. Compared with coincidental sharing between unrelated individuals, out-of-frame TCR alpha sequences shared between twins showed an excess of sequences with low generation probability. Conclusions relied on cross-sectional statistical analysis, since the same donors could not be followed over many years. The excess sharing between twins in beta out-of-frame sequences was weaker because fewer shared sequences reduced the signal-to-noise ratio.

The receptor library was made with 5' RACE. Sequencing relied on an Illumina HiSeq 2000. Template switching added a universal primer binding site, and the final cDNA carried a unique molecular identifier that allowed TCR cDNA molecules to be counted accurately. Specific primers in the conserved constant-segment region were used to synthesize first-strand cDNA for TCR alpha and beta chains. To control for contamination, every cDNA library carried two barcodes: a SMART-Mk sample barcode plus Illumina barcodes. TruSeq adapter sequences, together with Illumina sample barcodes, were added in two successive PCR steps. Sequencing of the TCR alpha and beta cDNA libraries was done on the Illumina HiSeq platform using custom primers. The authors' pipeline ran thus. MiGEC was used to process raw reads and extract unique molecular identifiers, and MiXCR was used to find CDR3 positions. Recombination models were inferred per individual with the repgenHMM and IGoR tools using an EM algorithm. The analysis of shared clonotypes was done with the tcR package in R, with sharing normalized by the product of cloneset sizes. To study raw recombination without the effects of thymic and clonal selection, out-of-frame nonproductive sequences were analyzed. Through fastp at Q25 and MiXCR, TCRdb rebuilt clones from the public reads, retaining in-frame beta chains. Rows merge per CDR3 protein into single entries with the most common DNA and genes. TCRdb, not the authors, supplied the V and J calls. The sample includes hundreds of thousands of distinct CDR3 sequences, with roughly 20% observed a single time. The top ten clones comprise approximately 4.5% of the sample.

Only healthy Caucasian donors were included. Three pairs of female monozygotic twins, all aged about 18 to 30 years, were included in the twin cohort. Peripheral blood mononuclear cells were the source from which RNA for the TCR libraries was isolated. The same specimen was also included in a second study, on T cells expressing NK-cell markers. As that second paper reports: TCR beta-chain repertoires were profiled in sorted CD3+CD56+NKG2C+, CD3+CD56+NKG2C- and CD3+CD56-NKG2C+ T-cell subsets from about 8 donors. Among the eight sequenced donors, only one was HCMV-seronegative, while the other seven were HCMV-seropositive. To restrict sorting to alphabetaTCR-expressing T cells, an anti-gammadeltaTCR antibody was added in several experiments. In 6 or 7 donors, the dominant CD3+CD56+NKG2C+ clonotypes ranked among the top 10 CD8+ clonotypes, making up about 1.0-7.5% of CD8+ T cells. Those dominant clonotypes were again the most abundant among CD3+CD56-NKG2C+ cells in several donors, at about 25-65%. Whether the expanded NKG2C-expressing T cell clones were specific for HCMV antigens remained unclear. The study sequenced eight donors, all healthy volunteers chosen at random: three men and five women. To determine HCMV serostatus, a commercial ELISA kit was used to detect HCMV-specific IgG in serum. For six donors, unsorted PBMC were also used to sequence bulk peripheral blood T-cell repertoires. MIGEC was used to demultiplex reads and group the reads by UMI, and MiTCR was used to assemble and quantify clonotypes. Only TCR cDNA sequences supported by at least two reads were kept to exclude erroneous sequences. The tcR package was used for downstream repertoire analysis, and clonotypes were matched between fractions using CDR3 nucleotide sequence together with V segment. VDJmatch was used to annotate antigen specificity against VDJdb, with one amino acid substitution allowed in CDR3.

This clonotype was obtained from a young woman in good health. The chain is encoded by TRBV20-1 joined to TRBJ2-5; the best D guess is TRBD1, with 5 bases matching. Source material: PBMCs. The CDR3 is CSAWGLGPEGETQYF. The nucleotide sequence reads TGCAGTGCCTGGGGTCTGGGGCCCGAAGGGGAGACCCAGTACTTC.